This TCR beta chain was sequenced in a study of cytomegalovirus exposure and HLA in healthy donors. Study-level points and caveats: Later findings reportedly placed an Asian-associated ancestry cluster below the approximately 700-donor mean for N-insertions. The authors considered a cluster of highly shared sequence variants likely to be a sequencing artifact. Most TCR sequences proved rare, with some public TCRs found in many donors. Cytomegalovirus association was listed for roughly 160 TCR beta chains.

A word on this clone: Its antigen is still unknown.

Trimming took 3 bases from V and 4 from J, leaving 12 bases between them. From germline, CDR1 is SGHNT and CDR2 YYREEE (reference sequence). This CDR3 comprises 14 residues. PCR primers comprised 60 Vbeta and 13 Jbeta primers. Libraries were prepared by immunoSEQ multiplex PCR; TCRdb keeps only in-frame clonotypes and omits some of them. Its clone listing holds about 92,000 clones. The chain is built from TRBV5-4 and TRBJ2-3; D not certain. The sequenced sample consisted of PBMCs. The TCR was taken from a man aged 45-60 years in good health and CMV-seropositive. CDR3: CASSSSGGSDTQYF. The CDR3 bases are TGTGCCAGCAGCTCTAGTGGCGGATCAGATACGCAGTATTTT.